This record looks at one T cell receptor (beta chain) sequence and its context. The data stem from a study of T cell changes during pregnancy in multiple sclerosis. Generated by immunoSEQ multiplex PCR, the TCRdb table keeps only in-frame clones and is missing some. Of roughly 61,000 clones in the sample, 85% to 90% are singletons; the top ten hold almost 0.9%. This CDR3 comprises 15 residues. Germline CDR1 is LGHNA and CDR2 is YSLEER. Between the trimmed V and J ends, which lost 0 bases and 4 bases, there was a span of 9 bases. V usage is TRBV4-3 and J usage is TRBJ1-4, with D unclear. This clonotype was obtained from a female donor in good health, enrolled as a control in a pregnancy study. The sequences come from peripheral blood, collected in the first trimester of pregnancy. The CDR3 nucleotides read TGCGCCAGCAGCCAAGATGGGCTTGTTAATGAAAAACTGTTTTTT. Translating it yields CASSQDGLVNEKLFF.